The 2 T cell receptor beta chains below all came from one sample that was sequenced in a study of T cells in Graves' hyperthyroidism and ophthalmopathy. Regions amplified from RNA transcripts were the TCR beta CDR3 regions. TCR CDR3 regions were first amplified by RT-PCR with HTBI primers. TCRdb analysed the multiplex PCR reads with MiXCR anew, one entry per CDR3 protein. The sample holds about 700,000 distinct CDR3 sequences, about 14% seen once. The specimen was blood. The source is a woman aged 18 to 35 with Graves' hyperthyroidism.

This clonotype has ten or more counts. The chain joins TRBV27 to TRBJ2-7; D is unclear. With 5 bases removed from V and 0 bases from J, the gap between germline ends came to 11 bases. Germline V gene data show CDR1 as MNHEY and CDR2 as SMNVEV (reference sequence). This CDR3 spans 14 amino acids. The CDR3 DNA follows: TGTGCCAGCAGTCCCGAACCGGGCTCCTACGAGCAGTACTTC. Protein: CASSPEPGSYEQYF.

In its sample, this clonotype was seen a few times. The V call is TRBV15, the J call TRBJ1-5; D gene ambiguous. The CDR3 contains 15 residues. V lost 2 bases and J 2 bases, leaving 10 bases between the germline ends. The germline gives CDR1 LNHNV, CDR2 YYDKDF (reference sequence). CDR3 amino acids: CATSRPTRGNQPQHF. In DNA form, the CDR3 reads TGTGCCACCAGCAGACCCACGAGGGGCAATCAGCCCCAGCATTTT.